This TCR beta chain was retrieved from a study of Ad26.COV2.S vaccination and SARS-CoV-2 variants. This clone was seen only a few times. Its antigen is unidentified. Measured with immunoSEQ multiplex PCR; TCRdb has only the in-frame clones, and not every one. The table records about 350,000 clones, about 85% of them present only once. Documented treatment: over 15 received Ad26.COV2.S at low or high dose, single or two shots; 5 received placebo; per-sample allocation not given. At day 63 after the first vaccine or placebo injection, samples were drawn. Participants' vaccine, an Ad26 vector, delivered Wuhan-strain SARS-CoV-2 spike. V dropped 6 bases and J dropped 3 bases, with 4 bases sitting between them. Germline CDR1 SNHLY, CDR2 FYNNEI. This CDR3 contains 11 residues. General study points: It was reported that spike-specific CD8+ and CD4+ T cell responses were substantially broad after vaccination. Vaccinees displayed broader spike-specific TCR repertoires than placebo recipients.

The receptor's source is a person aged 18-60 years who received the Ad26.COV2.S COVID-19 vaccine or a placebo. The rearrangement uses TRBV2 and TRBJ2-3, with D uncertain. The sequences come from peripheral blood, collected in a trial of Ad26.COV2.S vaccine versus placebo. CDR3 sequence reads: CASRGTDTQYF. The CDR3, as DNA: TGTGCCAGCAGGGGGACAGATACGCAGTATTTT.